The 8 T cell receptor beta chains reported below all come from one sample, sequenced in a study of vaccination and CD4 T cells after COVID-19. An Oncomine TCR Beta short-read assay was used to sequence the DNA from cultured CD4+ T cells. TCRdb re-analysed the PCR reads in MiXCR, keeping a single row per CDR3 protein. The sample shows about 5,700 distinct CDR3 sequences, approximately 40% of them seen only once. No cognate antigen is known for these TCRs. Indicated treatment: roughly 11-day PBMC culture with coronavirus spike peptide pools or control peptides (ViraFEST assay). Gathered ahead of the COVID-19 pandemic (2011-2018) were the CD4+ T cells of the unexposed donor. The sequenced sample was CD4+ T cells from blood, cultured in vitro. These receptors originate from a human donor in good health.

The chain uses TRBV7-8 and TRBJ1-5; perhaps TRBD1 as D (5 bases). The CDR3 covers 16 residues. V dropped 1 base and J dropped 7 bases, with 17 bases sitting between them. Germline CDR1 reads SGHVS; CDR2 reads FQNEAQ. CDR3 sequence: CASSLEAFGGGQPQHF. The DNA of the CDR3 is TGTGCCAGCAGCTTAGAGGCTTTTGGGGGAGGGCAGCCCCAGCATTTT.

The CDR3: CASSQDVTATNEKLFF. The DNA for the CDR3 is TGCGCCAGCAGCCAAGACGTTACAGCAACTAATGAAAAACTGTTTTTT. The rearrangement links TRBV4-1 to TRBJ1-4; D call uncertain. CDR1 and CDR2 from the germline V gene are MGHRA and YSYEKL. Trimming removed 0 bases from V and 0 bases from J, with 8 bases in between. This CDR3 has 16 residues.

J is TRBJ2-7 and V is TRBV19; D not resolved. The CDR3 runs to 14 residues. Germline values: CDR1 LNHDA, CDR2 SQIVND (reference sequence). V lost 4 bases and J lost 0, with 10 bases in between. The CDR3 DNA reads as TGTGCCAGTAGTAGGACGTTTTACTCCTACGAGCAGTACTTC. Its translation: CASSRTFYSYEQYF.

J is TRBJ1-2 and V is TRBV7-9; D gene ambiguous. Trimming removed 4 bases from V and 1 base from J, with 4 bases in between. CDR1 and CDR2 (germline): SEHNR, FQNEAQ (reference sequence). The CDR3 runs 12 residues. The CDR3 sequence is CASSSDNYGYTF. CDR3 DNA: TGTGCCAGCAGCTCTGATAACTATGGCTACACCTTC. Complete variable domain (other parts from reference TRBV7-9 and TRBJ1-2): DTGVSQNPRHKITKRGQNVTFRCDPISEHNRLYWYRQTLGQGPEFLTYFQNEAQLEKSRLLSDRFSAERPKGSFSTLEIQRTEQGDSAMYLCASSSDNYGYTFGSGTRLTVV.

This rearrangement joins TRBV2 to TRBJ1-6; TRBD1 might be the D (6 bases). The germline V gene encodes CDR1 SNHLY and CDR2 FYNNEI. With 7 bases removed from V and 0 bases from J, the gap between germline ends came to 13 bases. This CDR3 spans 16 amino acids. As DNA, the CDR3 is TGTGCCAGCATCACAGGGAAAAGCTCCTATAATTCACCCCTCCACTTT. Protein: CASITGKSSYNSPLHF. Full variable domain (outside the CDR3, taken from reference TRBV2 and TRBJ1-6): EPEVTQTPSHQVTQMGQEVILRCVPISNHLYFYWYRQILGQKVEFLVSFYNNEISEKSEIFDDQFSVERPDGSNFTLKIRSTKLEDSAMYFCASITGKSSYNSPLHFGNGTRLTVT.

The chain is built from TRBV20-1 and TRBJ1-6, with D uncertain. This CDR3 has 15 residues. V dropped 6 bases and J dropped 3 bases, with 15 bases sitting between them. Germline values: CDR1 DFQATT, CDR2 SNEGSKA (reference sequence). CDR3 amino acids: CSAITEDGYNSPLHF. For the CDR3, the DNA is TGCAGTGCAATCACCGAGGACGGCTATAATTCACCCCTCCACTTT.

V and J are TRBV11-2 and TRBJ2-3; D might be TRBD1 (6 bases). Germline V CDR1 and CDR2: SGHAT, FQNNGV. CDR3 length: 14 residues. Trimming shortened V by 5 bases and J by 2 bases, and 11 bases separated the two germline ends. CDR3 residues: CASSRPGHTDTQYF. In nucleotides, the CDR3 is TGTGCCAGCAGCCGACCGGGACACACAGATACGCAGTATTTT.

In DNA, the CDR3 is TGTGCCAGCAGCCACTCAGGGGTCGGCTATGGCTACACCTTC. This encodes CASSHSGVGYGYTF. The chain joins TRBV7-9 to TRBJ1-2; TRBD1 is a possible D gene (6 bases). Trimming stripped 5 bases from V and 4 bases from J, with 14 bases between. The CDR3 runs to 14 residues. Germline V gene sequence: CDR1 SEHNR, CDR2 FQNEAQ (reference sequence).